Described below is a single TCR beta chain sequence and its context. Its antigen is not known. The V gene lost 4 bases and the J gene lost 0 bases, with 25 bases spanning the gap. Germline-derived CDR1 and CDR2 are SGHDT and YYEEEE. The CDR3 contains 19 residues. The data belong to a study of T cell responses to AZD1222 COVID-19 vaccine. Study-level findings and limits: Dominant CD4 TCR responses targeted spike regions 160-218 and 743-854. White British ancestry dominated among donors, who included more females, and clonal diversity was possibly underestimated. AZD1222 recipients seropositive at baseline numbered only six.

The assay was immunoSEQ multiplex PCR, and TCRdb's table has in-frame clones only and misses some. The sample has roughly 69,000 clones, 80% seen once. The rearrangement links TRBV5-6 to TRBJ2-5; D is possibly TRBD2 (8 bases). This receptor was obtained from an adult who received the AZD1222 COVID-19 vaccine. This sample comprised peripheral blood, obtained 28 days after the second AZD1222 dose. CDR3 sequence (DNA): TGTGCCAGCAGCCCACGCGGACAGGTAGGAGCGGGAGACCAAGAGACCCAGTACTTC. The encoded protein is CASSPRGQVGAGDQETQYF. The full variable domain, its missing parts supplied by reference TRBV5-6 and TRBJ2-5, is DAGVTQSPTHLIKTRGQQVTLRCSPKSGHDTVSWYQQALGQGPQFIFQYYEEEERQRGNFPDRFSGHQFPNYSSELNVNALLLGDSALYLCASSPRGQVGAGDQETQYFGPGTRLLVL.